This passage covers 20 T cell receptor beta chains from one sample sequenced in a study of Ad26.COV2.S vaccination and SARS-CoV-2 variants. Treatment reported: approximately 18 received Ad26.COV2.S at low or high dose, single or two shots; several received placebo; per-sample allocation not given. Following the first vaccine or placebo injection, samples were taken on day 63. Repertoires were generated with immunoSEQ multiplex PCR, while TCRdb's copy carries only in-frame clones and drops some. The sample consists of roughly 400,000 clones, roughly 91% of them appearing once. The sequences come from peripheral blood, collected in a trial of Ad26.COV2.S vaccine versus placebo. The origin of the receptors is a person between 18 and 60 years old who received the Ad26.COV2.S COVID-19 vaccine or a placebo.

V usage is TRBV10-3 and J usage is TRBJ2-5; D not resolved. The CDR3 has 16 amino acids. CDR1 is ENHRY and CDR2 is SYGVKD in the germline V gene. The V and J ends lost 0 bases and 5 bases respectively, with 16 bases between them. The CDR3 region is CAISESVRQVGETQYF. Written as DNA, the CDR3 is TGTGCCATCAGTGAGTCAGTTCGGCAGGTAGGGGAGACCCAGTACTTC.

The CDR3 reads CASSGDTYEQYF. CDR3 nucleotides: TGTGCCAGCAGCGGGGACACCTACGAGCAGTACTTC. The chain recombines TRBV9 with TRBJ2-7; perhaps TRBD1 as D (6 bases). Looked up from germline, CDR1 is SGDLS and CDR2 is YYNGEE. V shed 3 bases and J shed 2 bases, with 6 bases lying between them. The CDR3 runs 12 residues.

The chain uses TRBV5-1 and TRBJ1-4; TRBD1 might be the D (5 bases). The germline V gene has CDR1 SGHRS and CDR2 YFSETQ. This CDR3 contains 14 residues. Trimming took off 3 bases at V and 4 bases at J, with 10 bases between the two ends. CDR3 nucleotide sequence: TGCGCCAGCAGCTCGACAGCAAATAATGAAAAACTGTTTTTT. It encodes CASSSTANNEKLFF.

The rearrangement joins TRBV27 to TRBJ2-1, with D possibly TRBD2 on 6 matching bases. The CDR3 has 15 amino acids. Trimming took off 5 bases at V and 4 bases at J, with 15 bases between the two ends. Germline assignment: CDR1 MNHEY and CDR2 SMNVEV (reference sequence). The CDR3: CASSLPGLRYNEQFF. Written as DNA, the CDR3 is TGTGCCAGCAGTCTGCCGGGACTCAGATACAATGAGCAGTTCTTC.

The chain combines TRBV7-9 with TRBJ2-1; 8 positions agree with TRBD2. Germline lookup yields CDR1 SEHNR and CDR2 FQNEAQ (reference sequence). V dropped 1 base and J dropped 5; count of bases not matched to a gene: 4. This CDR3 region has 15 residues. In DNA form, the CDR3 reads TGTGCCAGCAGCTTAGGACGGGAGGGGGACAATGAGCAGTTCTTC. Protein: CASSLGREGDNEQFF.

This chain joins TRBV9 and TRBJ2-3, with 10 bases identical to TRBD2. This CDR3 region has 16 residues. Germline V gene data show CDR1 as SGDLS and CDR2 as YYNGEE. The junction had 8 bases not matched to a gene; V was cut back by 1 base and J by 6 bases. Written as DNA, the CDR3 is TGTGCCAGCAGCGTATCCCTAGCGGGAGTCGTTGATACGCAGTATTTT. It translates to CASSVSLAGVVDTQYF.

This chain joins TRBV3-1 (or the pseudogene TRBV3-2) and TRBJ2-1; D possibly corresponds to TRBD2 (6 bases). CDR1 and CDR2 (germline): LGHDT, YNNKEL (reference sequence). V lost 7 bases to trimming and J lost 2 bases, with 15 bases between them. The length of the CDR3 is 15 residues. CDR3 sequence: CASTGASGAYNEQFF. The CDR3 DNA follows: TGTGCCAGCACCGGGGCGTCGGGGGCCTACAATGAGCAGTTCTTC.

This rearrangement joins TRBV10-3 to TRBJ1-4; no firm D call. Trimming removed 7 bases at V and 0 bases at J, with 6 bases between. This CDR3 has 13 residues. Germline values: CDR1 ENHRY, CDR2 SYGVKD. As DNA, the CDR3 is TGTGCCATCACGGCTGCAACTAATGAAAAACTGTTTTTT. It translates to CAITAATNEKLFF.

Here the CDR3 reads CASSLGINQPQHF. In DNA form, the CDR3 reads TGTGCCAGCAGCTTAGGAATCAATCAGCCCCAGCATTTT. V and J are TRBV13 and TRBJ1-5; no clear D. Germline CDR1 and CDR2: PRHDT and FYEKMQ (reference sequence). The CDR3 runs to 13 residues. V was cut by 0 bases and J by 3 bases, with 3 bases left in between.

The chain combines TRBV6-5 with TRBJ2-2; TRBD2 might be the D (6 bases). Germline CDR1 and CDR2: MNHEY and SVGAGI. The CDR3 sequence is 12 residues long. Trimming shortened V by 5 bases and J by 5 bases, and 6 bases separated the two germline ends. This CDR3 reads CASSLATGELFF. The CDR3 nucleotides are TGTGCCAGCAGTCTAGCGACCGGGGAGCTGTTTTTT.

This chain joins TRBV5-1 and TRBJ1-2, with D possibly being TRBD1 (5 bases). This CDR3 contains 12 residues. Germline V lookup: CDR1 SGHRS, CDR2 YFSETQ. V lost 2 bases and J 4 bases, leaving 6 bases between the germline ends. CDR3 in amino acids: CASSFDSYGYTF. CDR3 nucleotide sequence: TGCGCCAGCAGCTTTGACAGCTATGGCTACACCTTC.

The chain combines TRBV7-3 with TRBJ2-7, with 8 bases matching TRBD1. The CDR3 is 15 residues long. The V gene end was trimmed by 0 bases and the J gene end by 5 bases; junction bases not matched to a gene: 6. The germline gives CDR1 SGHTA, CDR2 FQGTGA. The CDR3 sequence: CASSLTGDRGHEQYF. Here the CDR3 DNA reads TGTGCCAGCAGCTTAACGGGAGACAGGGGCCACGAGCAGTACTTC. The full variable domain, its missing parts supplied by reference TRBV7-3 and TRBJ2-7, is GAGVSQTPSNKVTEKGKYVELRCDPISGHTALYWYRQSLGQGPEFLIYFQGTGAADDSGLPNDRFFAVRPEGSVSTLKIQRTERGDSAVYLCASSLTGDRGHEQYFGPGTRLTVT.

The table lists this clone with a count of one. V gene TRBV6-1 combines with J gene TRBJ1-4; TRBD1 matches 12 bases. CDR3 length: 19 amino acids. After removal of 0 bases from V and 5 bases from J, the junction contained 10 bases not matched to a gene. Germline CDR1 reads MNHNS; CDR2 reads SASEGT. CDR3 in amino acids: CASSEAGWGQGAHNEKLFF. In nucleotides, the CDR3 is TGTGCCAGCAGTGAAGCGGGGTGGGGACAGGGGGCCCACAATGAAAAACTGTTTTTT.

The chain joins TRBV5-1 to TRBJ2-7; possibly TRBD1 or TRBD2 for D (5 bases each). Deletions cut 4 bases from V and 2 bases from J, with 7 bases between. The V gene's germline CDR1 is SGHRS and CDR2 YFSETQ. The CDR3 covers 12 residues. The chain's CDR3 is CASSRDPYEQYF. As DNA, the CDR3 is TGCGCCAGCAGCCGGGACCCCTACGAGCAGTACTTC. Drawing the rest from reference TRBV5-1 and TRBJ2-7, the complete variable domain is KAGVTQTPRYLIKTRGQQVTLSCSPISGHRSVSWYQQTPGQGLQFLFEYFSETQRNKGNFPGRFSGRQFSNSRSEMNVSTLELGDSALYLCASSRDPYEQYFGPGTRLTVT.

The rearrangement joins TRBV4-2 to TRBJ1-1; D ambiguous. Trimming pared 6 bases from V and 0 bases from J, leaving 17 bases between. The CDR3 is made up of 16 amino acids. CDR1 LGHNA and CDR2 YNFKEQ come from the germline V gene. CDR3 DNA sequence: TGTGCCAGCAGGCCTTCGGCGGGCAGCATGAACACTGAAGCTTTCTTT. This translates into CASRPSAGSMNTEAFF.

The rearrangement links TRBV9 to TRBJ2-3, with 10 bases identical to TRBD2. This CDR3 contains 16 residues. Germline-derived CDR1 and CDR2 are SGDLS and YYNGEE. The V gene end was trimmed by 4 bases and the J gene end by 2 bases; junction bases not matched to a gene: 7. CDR3 protein: CASSTRTSGLTDTQYF. CDR3 nucleotide sequence: TGTGCCAGCAGCACCCGGACTAGCGGACTCACAGATACGCAGTATTTT.

This clone was found a few times. The CDR3 nucleotides are TGTGCCACCCGGACCCTCTCCACTGGAAATGAGCAGTTCTTC. It encodes CATRTLSTGNEQFF. The chain couples TRBV27 to TRBJ2-1; no firm D call. Trimming took 10 bases from V and 7 from J, leaving 20 bases between them. This CDR3 contains 14 residues. CDR1 MNHEY and CDR2 SMNVEV come from the germline V gene (reference sequence).

This clone was counted a single time. V and J are TRBV28 and TRBJ2-1; 11 bases are a match to TRBD2. The CDR3 is made up of 16 amino acids. V shed 3 bases, J shed 0 bases, and the junction held 1 base outside the gene matches. The germline CDR1 and CDR2 sequences are MDHEN and SYDVKM. The CDR3 region has the DNA TGTGCCAGCAGTTTCGGACTAGCGGGCTCCTACAATGAGCAGTTCTTC. Translated, it gives CASSFGLAGSYNEQFF.

The genes are TRBV4-1 and TRBJ2-5; 7 bases match TRBD1. In germline, CDR1 is MGHRA, CDR2 YSYEKL. Losses at the gene ends were 3 bases for V and 3 bases for J; bases not matched to a gene: 4. The CDR3 totals 14 residues. CDR3 loop: CASSQGDREETQYF. The CDR3 nucleotides read TGCGCCAGCAGCCAGGGAGACAGGGAAGAGACCCAGTACTTC.

J is TRBJ2-1 and V is TRBV7-9; 7 positions agree with TRBD1. The germline V gene has CDR1 SEHNR and CDR2 FQNEAQ (reference sequence). Trimming cost V 6 bases and J 7 bases; bases outside gene matches: 3. The CDR3 length is 12 residues. The CDR3 DNA follows: TGTGCCAGCAGATCACAGGGGAATGAGCAGTTCTTC. Translation gives CASRSQGNEQFF.